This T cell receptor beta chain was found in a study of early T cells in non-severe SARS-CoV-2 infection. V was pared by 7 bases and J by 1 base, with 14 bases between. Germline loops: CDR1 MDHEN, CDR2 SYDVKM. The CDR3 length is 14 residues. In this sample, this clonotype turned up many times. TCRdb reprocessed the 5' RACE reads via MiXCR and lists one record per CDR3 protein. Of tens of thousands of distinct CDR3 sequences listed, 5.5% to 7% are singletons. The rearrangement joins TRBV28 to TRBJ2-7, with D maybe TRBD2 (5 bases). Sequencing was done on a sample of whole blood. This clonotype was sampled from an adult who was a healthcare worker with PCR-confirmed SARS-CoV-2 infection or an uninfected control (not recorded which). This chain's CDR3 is CASNPPAVSYEQYF. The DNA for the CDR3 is TGTGCCAGCAACCCCCCAGCGGTTTCCTACGAGCAGTACTTC.